This TCR beta chain came from a study of T cells in localized non-small cell lung cancer. Regarding the study as a whole: There was an association of higher blood T cell density with longer overall survival. The study found T cell clonality highest in uninvolved adjacent lung, above tumor.

V gave up 4 bases and J gave up 0 bases, with 9 bases separating them. This CDR3 region has 14 residues. The germline CDR1 and CDR2 sequences are LGHNA and YSLEER. Assay used: immunoSEQ multiplex PCR; TCRdb lists only in-frame clones, some missing. The sample holds some 78,000 clones, 84% seen once. With respect to this clone: The antigen is not known.

The TCR sequence derives from a man aged 35-69 years with stage I lung adenocarcinoma. The chain recombines TRBV4-3 with TRBJ1-1; D unresolved. Here the sequenced sample was peripheral blood, taken before any cancer treatment. The CDR3 DNA follows: TGCGCCAGCAGCCTTGCGATCATGAACACTGAAGCTTTCTTT. This encodes CASSLAIMNTEAFF.